This TCR beta chain comes out of a study of cytomegalovirus exposure and HLA in healthy donors. Whole-study results and caveats: The analysis excluded some indistinguishable V segments, including TRBV6-2 and TRBV6-3. Earlier findings revealed that most TCR beta V segments proved productive either about 87% or about 30% of the time. Apparent HLA restriction characterized most CMV-associated TCR beta chains in a later analysis.

CDR1 and CDR2 from the germline V gene are WNHNN and SYGVQD (reference sequence). V was shortened by 4 bases and J by 1 base, with 7 bases between the two germline ends. The CDR3 contains 13 residues. Comment on this clone: Antigen specificity is unknown.

60 Vbeta and 13 Jbeta primers were used in PCR. How the authors handled the data: Roughly 11 million of the 60 million to 80 million unique TCR beta chains counted in a later analysis were shared. This table comes from immunoSEQ multiplex PCR, and its TCRdb copy is limited to in-frame clones, with some not included. V and J calls and clone size are those listed in that table; D and trimming were worked out from the DNA. This repertoire shows 140,000 to 150,000 clones, over 60% found once; its top ten account for roughly 1.8%. This TCR was sampled from a woman between 40 and 50 years old in good health and CMV-seronegative. The chain uses TRBV10-1 and TRBJ1-1; D is ambiguous. The sequenced sample was PBMCs. For the CDR3, the DNA is TGCGCCAGCAGTGCGCAGCGGAACACTGAAGCTTTCTTT. It codes for CASSAQRNTEAFF.